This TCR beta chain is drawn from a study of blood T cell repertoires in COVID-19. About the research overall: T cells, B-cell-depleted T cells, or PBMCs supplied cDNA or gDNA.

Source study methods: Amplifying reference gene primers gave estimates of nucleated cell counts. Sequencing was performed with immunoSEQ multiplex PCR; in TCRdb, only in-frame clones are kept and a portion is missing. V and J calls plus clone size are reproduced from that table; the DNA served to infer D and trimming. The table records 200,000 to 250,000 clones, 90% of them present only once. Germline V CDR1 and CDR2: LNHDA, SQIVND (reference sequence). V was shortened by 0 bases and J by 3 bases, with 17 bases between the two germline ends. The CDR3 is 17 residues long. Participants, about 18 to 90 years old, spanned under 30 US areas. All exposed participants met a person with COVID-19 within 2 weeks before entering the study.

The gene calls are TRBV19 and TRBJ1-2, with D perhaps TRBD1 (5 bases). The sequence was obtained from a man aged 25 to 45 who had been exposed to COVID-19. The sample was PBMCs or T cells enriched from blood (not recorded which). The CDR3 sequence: CASSIDLGQGGDYGYTF. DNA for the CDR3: TGTGCCAGTAGTATAGATCTGGGGCAGGGCGGCGACTATGGCTACACCTTC.